This T cell receptor (beta chain) is drawn from a study of coeliac disease. J lost 6 bases, V lost 4 bases, and 3 bases had no gene match. The CDR3 contains 12 residues. Germline loops: CDR1 PRHDT, CDR2 FYEKMQ (reference sequence). Using immunoSEQ multiplex PCR, the repertoire was profiled, and TCRdb retains in-frame clones only, with some absent. The data show about 2,100 clones, with around two thirds seen just once and roughly 19% held by the top ten. Sequencing was performed on lamina propria lymphocytes from the gut. This TCR was recovered from a woman between 50 and 59 years old with celiac disease on a gluten-free diet. The chain is built from TRBV13 and TRBJ2-7, with 7 bases aligning to TRBD2. Here the CDR3 reads CASSWTSFEQYF. The CDR3 DNA sequence: TGTGCCAGCAGCTGGACTAGTTTCGAGCAGTACTTC.